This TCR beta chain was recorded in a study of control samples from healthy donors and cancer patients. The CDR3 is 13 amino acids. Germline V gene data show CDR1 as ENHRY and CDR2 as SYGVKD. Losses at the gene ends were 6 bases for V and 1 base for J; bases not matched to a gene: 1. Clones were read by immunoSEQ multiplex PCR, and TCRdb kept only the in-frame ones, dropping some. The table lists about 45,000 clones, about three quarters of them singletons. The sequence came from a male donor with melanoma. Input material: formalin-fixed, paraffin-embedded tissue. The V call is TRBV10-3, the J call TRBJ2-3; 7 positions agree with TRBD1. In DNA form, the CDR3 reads TGTGCCATCAGCGGACAGGGCACAGATACGCAGTATTTT. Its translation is CAISGQGTDTQYF.